This T cell receptor (beta chain) was profiled in a study of Graves' ophthalmopathy and Graves' hyperthyroidism. For the study at large: Ophthalmopathy not arising within 18 months of follow-up defined hyperthyroidism as stable. Study-level findings and limits: Sensitivity reached just under 90% and specificity 81.08% for a 13-signature model separating ophthalmopathy from stable hyperthyroidism. Blood samples also showed most expanded thyroid clonotypes exceeding 0.001 frequency.

Many counts were recorded for this clonotype. Its antigen is as yet unknown. A read error may account for a junction end that differs from germline. Germline V gene data show CDR1 as SGHTA and CDR2 as FQGNSA. The CDR3 totals 12 residues. RNA transcripts served as template for amplifying TCR beta CDR3 sequences. First-round RT-PCR used HTBI primers; second-round multiplex PCR followed. TCRdb called the multiplex PCR reads again in MiXCR, with one record for every CDR3 protein. The sample includes roughly 1.1 million distinct CDR3 sequences, about 35% of them seen just once. The receptor's source is an adult man with Graves' hyperthyroidism. This chain uses TRBV7-2 with TRBJ2-7; a weak D match, TRBD2 (6 bases). Sequences were obtained from peripheral blood or thyroid tissue (not recorded which). Here the CDR3 DNA reads TGTGCCAGCAGCGACCCCAGGCGGGGTGGAAACTTC. It specifies CASSDPRRGGNF.